This T cell receptor (beta chain) was found in a study of blood T cell repertoires in COVID-19. Background on the study: Sites across the United States, Italy and Spain contributed samples from acute and convalescent COVID-19. The cDNA or gDNA used as material had been derived from T cells, B-cell-depleted T cells, or PBMCs.

The data were produced by immunoSEQ multiplex PCR, yet TCRdb's version contains in-frame clones alone and is incomplete. The table shows around 250,000 clones, with approximately 92% occurring only once. The length of the CDR3 is 13 residues. Germline V gene data show CDR1 as PRHDT and CDR2 as FYEKMQ (reference sequence). V was cut by 5 bases and J by 1 base, with 8 bases left in between. Input material: peripheral blood. The chain links TRBV13 to TRBJ1-1; D not certain. The sequence came from a middle-aged woman who had recovered from COVID-19. CDR3 in DNA: TGTGCCAGCAGCCGAAACAGGAACACTGAAGCTTTCTTT. Amino acids: CASSRNRNTEAFF.